Listed below are T cell receptor beta chains from one sample, sequenced in a study of shared clonotypes between healthy human individuals. The data were produced by immunoSEQ multiplex PCR, yet TCRdb's version contains in-frame clones alone and is incomplete. The table shows about 2.3 million clones, with more than 80% occurring only once. Sequencing was done on a sample of naive CD4+ T cells from PBMCs. The receptor source for this set is a man in his late teens or twenties in good health. Some clones in this sample may be carry-over from other donors' samples. Each CDR3 is given with its conserved first and last residue.

>TRBV19|TRBJ1-4
CASSIGEKLFF
>TRBV5-1|TRBJ2-3
CASRPPGQGFDTQYF
>TRBV18|TRBJ1-2
CATSGDNYGYTF
>TRBV7-2|TRBJ1-5
CASSSFIGPSWGLNQPQHF
>TRBV6-1|TRBJ1-2
CASSRRSNYGYTF
>TRBV28|TRBJ2-1
CASSLRGSYNEQFF
>TRBV7-6|TRBJ2-5
CASSLGAGKETQYF
>TRBV7-9|TRBJ1-1
CASSLAETALMNTEAFF
>TRBV19|TRBJ1-2
CASSRTANYGYTF
>TRBV7-9|TRBJ1-2
CASSLAKAHGYTF
>TRBV15|TRBJ2-5
CATSRVSKTQYF
>TRBV28|TRBJ1-3
CASRTVRGSGNTIYF
>TRBV7-9|TRBJ1-2
CASSLVNGALEYTF
>TRBV30|TRBJ1-2
CAWSAGVYGYTF
>TRBV5-1|TRBJ2-1
CASSPLAGAYNEQFF
>TRBV5-1|TRBJ2-3
CASSSTMTDTQYF
>TRBV5-1|TRBJ1-5
CASSLGAGGQPQHF
>TRBV4-3|TRBJ2-2
CASSHKTGTGGRTTGELFF
>TRBV28|TRBJ1-1
CASTSRGRRAFF
>TRBV5-1|TRBJ1-1
CASSLERGPKRAFF
>TRBV6-4|TRBJ2-1
CASSPGPYNEQFF
>TRBV2|TRBJ1-2
CASSQTGVSGYTF
>TRBV9|TRBJ2-5
CASSPPSGAVQETQYF
>TRBV7-8|TRBJ2-1
CASSLGFGGYNEQFF
>TRBV18|TRBJ1-2
CASSSTGGAPALNYGYTF
>TRBV4-1|TRBJ2-3
CASSQDVLSGHNTQYF
>TRBV9|TRBJ2-7
CASSVSTTGVRYEQYF
>TRBV5-1|TRBJ2-1
CASTPRTGGSAEQFF
>TRBV5-1|TRBJ1-2
CASSDTGGAGGYTF
>TRBV6-5|TRBJ1-5
CASARGGSGNQPQHF
>TRBV28|TRBJ2-1
CASRPDRSSYNEQFF
>TRBV6-6|TRBJ1-1
CASSLVTGGTEAFF
>TRBV5-4|TRBJ2-7
CASSPGLAGLNEQYF
>TRBV7-9|TRBJ1-5
CASSLDSNQPQHF
>TRBV27|TRBJ2-2
CASRWTGNTGELFF
>TRBV28|TRBJ2-3
CADSASGSTDTQYF
>TRBV28|TRBJ1-1
CASSPGQGRSEAFF
>TRBV15|TRBJ2-2
CATSRDQRTGELFF
>TRBV7-2|TRBJ2-2
CASSLTGTVNTGELFF
>TRBV5-1|TRBJ2-1
CASSLWAGEANEQFF
>TRBV29-1|TRBJ1-2
CSVESTGKNGYTF
>TRBV5-1|TRBJ2-1
CASSLGLPADEQFF
>TRBV7-3|TRBJ1-1
CASSLVRNTEAFF
>TRBV19|TRBJ1-2
CASSMTGIYGYTF
>TRBV10-3|TRBJ1-2
CAIRKTGGIGGYTF
>TRBV19|TRBJ1-5
CASSGIGVDQPQHF
>TRBV28|TRBJ2-7
CASSFQGVSYEQYF
>TRBV18|TRBJ2-5
CASSPKQGPQETQYF
>TRBV15|TRBJ2-1
CATSRDVGPYNEQFF
>TRBV18|TRBJ2-1
CASSTQTSGRASYNEQFF
>TRBV4-1|TRBJ2-5
CASSTGQGVMETQYF
>TRBV7-3|TRBJ2-7
CASSLTTSSYEQYF
>TRBV7-3|TRBJ2-3
CASRMGLASDTQYF
>TRBV7-6|TRBJ1-3
CASSGRQGASVGNTIYF